This is a list of T cell receptor beta chains from one sample in a study of CD8 T cells in ankylosing spondylitis. TCRdb reanalysed the 5' RACE reads using MiXCR and keeps one entry per CDR3 protein. The sample shows 450,000 to 550,000 distinct CDR3 sequences, 5.3% of them seen only once. The sequenced sample consisted of blood, either unsorted or a sorted T cell fraction (not recorded which). These receptor sequences come from a male donor with ankylosing spondylitis. Each CDR3 is given with its conserved first and last residue. D genes are given only for firm matches. Size is stated for part of the rows, as once, few or many counts, or as a class when the clone is expanded.

d_call	v_call	clone_size	j_call	cdr3_nt	cdr3_aa
.	TRBV29-1	many	TRBJ2-1	TGCAGCGTTGTTTGGGACCTGGGCAACAATGAGCAGTTCTTC	CSVVWDLGNNEQFF
.	TRBV4-3	many	TRBJ1-2	TGCGCCAGCAGCCACACCACTTCCTCTAACTATGGCTACACCTTC	CASSHTTSSNYGYTF
.	TRBV15	many	TRBJ1-1	TGTGCCACCAGCCCATACGGGACAGAAGCTTTCTTT	CATSPYGTEAFF
.	TRBV6-2/TRBV6-3	many	TRBJ2-1	TGTGCCAGCAGGATAGCCTACAATGAGCAGTTCTTC	CASRIAYNEQFF
.	TRBV5-1	many	TRBJ1-1	TGCGCCAGCAGCTTGGCCGCCCGGGTGGGGAACACTGAAGCTTTCTTT	CASSLAARVGNTEAFF
.	TRBV20-1	many	TRBJ1-1	TGCAGTGCTAGAGACCTGAGGGCTGGGGACACTGAAGCTTTCTTT	CSARDLRAGDTEAFF
.	TRBV11-2	many	TRBJ2-1	TGTGCCAGCAGCTCCCGGGAACCTAGGTGGGATGAGCAGTTCTTC	CASSSREPRWDEQFF
TRBD1	TRBV20-1	many	TRBJ2-7	TGCAGTGCTAGAGGAGGTCGGGACAGGGTATACGAGCAGTACTTC	CSARGGRDRVYEQYF
.	TRBV20-1	many	TRBJ2-5	TGCAGTGCTCTGCTGGGACAAGAGACCCAGTACTTC	CSALLGQETQYF
.	TRBV20-1	.	TRBJ1-1	TGCAGTGCTTTCGATCGCTCGGGGGCGGCTGAAGCTTTCTTT	CSAFDRSGAAEAFF
TRBD1	TRBV7-9	.	TRBJ1-6	TGTGCCAGCAGCTCTTTCCGGGACAGGGGCGGTTCACCCCTCCACTTT	CASSSFRDRGGSPLHF
TRBD2	TRBV4-3	many	TRBJ2-3	TGCGCCAGCAGCCAGGAGACTAGCGGGGATACTAGCACAGATACGCAGTATTTT	CASSQETSGDTSTDTQYF
.	TRBV5-1	many	TRBJ2-1	TGCGCCAGCAGCTTGGAGGGACCGCGGCAGTTCTTC	CASSLEGPRQFF
.	TRBV6-2/TRBV6-3	.	TRBJ2-5	TGTGCCAGCAGATCCCAGGGGAGAGAGACCCAGTACTTC	CASRSQGRETQYF
TRBD1	TRBV28	few	TRBJ1-6	TGTGCCAGCAGCCCTCGACAGGGGGACTATAATTCACCCCTCCACTTT	CASSPRQGDYNSPLHF
TRBD1	TRBV5-1	many	TRBJ2-3	TGCGCCAGCAGCGAGCCGGGACAGGGTTCAGATACGCAGTATTTT	CASSEPGQGSDTQYF
.	TRBV7-2	many	TRBJ2-2	TGTGCCAGCAGCCGGGATACGAACACCGGGGAGCTGTTTTTT	CASSRDTNTGELFF
.	TRBV27	few	TRBJ1-2	TGTGCCACAGGGGCAGGGAAGGCGAATGGCTACACCTTC	CATGAGKANGYTF
.	TRBV6-5	few	TRBJ1-4	TGTGCCAGCAGTTATACGGCATCGAATGAAAAACTGTTTTTT	CASSYTASNEKLFF
TRBD2	TRBV20-1	few	TRBJ2-3	TGCAGTGCTAGTTTATTCCGGGGGGATGGGGGAACAGATACGCAGTATTTT	CSASLFRGDGGTDTQYF
TRBD1	TRBV4-2	many	TRBJ1-2	TGTGCCAGCAGCCAAGTGGGACAGACTAACTATGGCTACACCTTC	CASSQVGQTNYGYTF
.	TRBV6-5	many	TRBJ1-1	TGTGCCAGCAGTTACTCTGATAACACTGAAGCTTTCTTT	CASSYSDNTEAFF
.	TRBV7-8	many	TRBJ1-1	TGTGCCAGCAGCCTTGAGGGGAGGGACACTGAAGCTTTCTTT	CASSLEGRDTEAFF
.	TRBV18	.	TRBJ2-7	TGTGCCAGCTCACCAAGAGACGGGGGCTCCTACGAGCAGTACTTC	CASSPRDGGSYEQYF
.	TRBV20-1	many	TRBJ2-7	TGCAGTGCTAGTAGCCAAAACCGTTACTACGAGCAGTACTTC	CSASSQNRYYEQYF
TRBD1	TRBV5-1	few	TRBJ2-7	TGCGCCAGCAGCGGGGACAGGGGCAGTTACGAGCAGTACTTC	CASSGDRGSYEQYF
.	TRBV10-3	many	TRBJ1-5	TGTGCCATCAGTGAGTTTGGACGGAACAATCAGCCCCAGCATTTT	CAISEFGRNNQPQHF
.	TRBV28	few	TRBJ1-1	TGTGTTGCGGAGGGACAGAACACTGAAGCTTTCTTT	CVAEGQNTEAFF
.	TRBV20-1	few	TRBJ2-1	TGCAGTGAGGGGGGATCCTACAATGAGCAGTTCTTC	CSEGGSYNEQFF
.	TRBV7-9	many	TRBJ2-5	TGTGCCAGCAGCCACCCCCCCGGGACGCGGAAAGAGACCCAGTACTTC	CASSHPPGTRKETQYF
.	TRBV27	many	TRBJ2-2	TGTGCCAGCAGTTGGGGAGATCTCACCGGGGAGCTGTTTTTT	CASSWGDLTGELFF
.	TRBV7-2	few	TRBJ1-2	TGTGCCAGCAGCTTAACCTGGACAACGGATGGGGGCTACACCTTC	CASSLTWTTDGGYTF
.	TRBV27	many	TRBJ1-5	TGTGCCAGCAGTCGACAAGAGGGTGGGCAGCCCCAGCATTTT	CASSRQEGGQPQHF
TRBD1	TRBV27	few	TRBJ1-1	TGTGCCAGCAGTTTATCAGGGGGCAGAGCTTTCTTT	CASSLSGGRAFF
.	TRBV24-1	many	TRBJ2-2	TGTGCCACCAGTGATCCGGGACACGCGAACACCGGGGAGCTGTTTTTT	CATSDPGHANTGELFF
.	TRBV20-1	many	TRBJ2-1	TGCAGTGCTAGACCCCCCCCTAGGACCTACGAAACCTACAATGAGCAGTTCTTC	CSARPPPRTYETYNEQFF
.	TRBV27	few	TRBJ2-2	TGTGCCAGCGCTCGACAGACGAACACCGGGGAGCTGTTTTTT	CASARQTNTGELFF
.	TRBV4-3	many	TRBJ1-6	TGCGCCAGCAGTCGTACCTTCGGGGGACCCTATAATTCACCCCTCCACTTT	CASSRTFGGPYNSPLHF
TRBD1	TRBV6-1	.	TRBJ2-1	TGTGCCAGCAGAGGACAGGGGGCTGGCTCCTACAATGAGCAGTTCTTC	CASRGQGAGSYNEQFF
.	TRBV4-1	many	TRBJ1-1	TGCGCCAGCAGCCCGGGACAAACCTCGAACACTGAAGCTTTCTTT	CASSPGQTSNTEAFF
.	TRBV18	.	TRBJ2-4	TGTGCCAGCTCACCGGCCCAGGTTATGGACATTCAGTACTTC	CASSPAQVMDIQYF
.	TRBV5-1	few	TRBJ2-6	TGCGCCAGCAAGGGGACCGCGGCCGAGTGGAGCTCTGGGGCCAACGTCCTGACTTTC	CASKGTAAEWSSGANVLTF
TRBD2	TRBV5-1	few	TRBJ2-5	TGCGCCAGCAGCATAGGGACTAGCGGGGACGCGGAGACCCAGTACTTC	CASSIGTSGDAETQYF
TRBD2	TRBV12-3/TRBV12-4	many	TRBJ2-2	TGTGCCAGCAGTTTACGAGGGACTATCACCGGGGAGCTGTTTTTT	CASSLRGTITGELFF
.	TRBV27	many	TRBJ1-5	TGTGCCAGCAGTTTCACGGGGGGCAGGGAGCCCCAGCATTTT	CASSFTGGREPQHF